This T cell receptor beta chain comes out of a study of shared clonotypes between healthy human individuals. Study at large: Each donor's CD8 memory used one plate, CD8 naive two, each CD4 subset three. Study-wide results and limits: Relative to clonotypes present in all four donors, those not shared had lower generation probabilities. What limited the represented genetic and exposure-history diversity was the small number of donors.

In the CD4+ fraction, cells were divided into CD45RA+ naive and CD45RA-negative memory subsets. To note about this clone: Its target is not known.

The repertoire was sequenced with immunoSEQ multiplex PCR; TCRdb's copy has only in-frame clones and lacks some. Of under 600,000 clones in the sample, approximately 97% were seen once. The CDR3 loop spans 13 amino acids. Trimming removed 3 bases from V and 4 bases from J, with 8 bases in between. From germline, CDR1 is SEHNR and CDR2 FQNEAQ (reference sequence). Specimen: naive CD4+ T cells sorted from blood. Subset indicated: CD45RA+ positively selected. The V and J genes are TRBV7-9 and TRBJ2-3; TRBD2 might be the D (6 bases). The receptor was isolated from a woman in her 30s in good health. The CDR3 DNA reads as TGTGCCAGCAGCTTTGCGGGATCAGATACGCAGTATTTT. Encoded protein: CASSFAGSDTQYF.